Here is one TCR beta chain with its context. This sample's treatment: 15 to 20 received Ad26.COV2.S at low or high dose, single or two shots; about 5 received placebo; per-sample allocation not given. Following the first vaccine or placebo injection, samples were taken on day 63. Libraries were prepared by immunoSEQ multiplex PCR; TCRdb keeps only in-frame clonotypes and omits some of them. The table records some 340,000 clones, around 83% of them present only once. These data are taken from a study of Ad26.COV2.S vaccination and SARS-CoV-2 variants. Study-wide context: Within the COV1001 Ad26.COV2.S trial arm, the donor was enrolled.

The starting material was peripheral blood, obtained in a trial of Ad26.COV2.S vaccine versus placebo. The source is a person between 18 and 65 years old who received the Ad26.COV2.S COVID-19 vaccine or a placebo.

As DNA, the CDR3 is TGTGCCAGCAGTGAAGTTCCACGGGCTAACTATGGCTACACCTTC. It encodes CASSEVPRANYGYTF. The chain couples TRBV6-1 to TRBJ1-2; D is undetermined. Germline assignment: CDR1 MNHNS and CDR2 SASEGT. CDR3 length: 15 amino acids. With 1 base removed from V and 0 bases from J, the gap between germline ends came to 9 bases.